This T cell receptor (beta chain) appears in the sequencing data of a study of T-cell memory formation after mild COVID-19. V dropped 1 base and J dropped 0 bases, with 9 bases sitting between them. The CDR3 totals 15 residues. Germline V gene sequence: CDR1 SGHRS, CDR2 YFSETQ. MiXCR, run by TCRdb on the 5' RACE reads, gives a single entry per CDR3 protein. The sample has hundreds of thousands of distinct CDR3 sequences; around 28% are singletons. Sequences were obtained from PBMCs or a T cell subset sorted from them (not recorded which). The genes are TRBV5-1 and TRBJ2-3, with a tentative D call TRBD1 (6 bases). The TCR was taken from an adult woman who had mild COVID-19 (a few samples of this study predate the infection). Cell type and time point are not known. As DNA, the CDR3 is TGCGCCAGCAGCTTGCAGGGGCATAGCACAGATACGCAGTATTTT. Translating it yields CASSLQGHSTDTQYF.